The 32 T cell receptor beta chains given below trace back to one sample, sequenced in a study of shared clonotypes between healthy human individuals. Only in-frame clones appear in the TCRdb table, and some are missing; sequencing was by immunoSEQ multiplex PCR. The table records about 2.1 million clones, around 93% of them present only once. CD45RO-negative CD8 cells positively selected for CCR7 made up the naive population, which excluded terminally differentiated effector memory CD45RA+ cells. The sequenced material came from naive CD8+ T cells from PBMCs. All receptors come from a man between 18 and 35 years old in good health. Some clones in this sample may be carry-over from other donors' samples.

For this clone: This sample also contains other DNA sequences that code for the same CDR3. CDR3 sequence reads: CASSLSRGNTEAFF. CDR3 in DNA: TGTGCCAGCAGTTTATCGCGAGGGAACACTGAAGCTTTCTTT. The rearrangement joins TRBV27 to TRBJ1-1; D uncertain. CDR1 and CDR2 from the germline V gene are MNHEY and SMNVEV (reference sequence). This CDR3 has 14 residues. The V end was cut by 0 bases, the J end by 1 base, with 6 bases between.

This rearrangement joins TRBV27 to TRBJ2-7; D tentatively reads TRBD1 or TRBD2 (5 bases each). Germline V gene lookup returns CDR1 MNHEY and CDR2 SMNVEV (reference sequence). V lost 1 base, J lost 7 bases, and 17 bases lay in between. The CDR3 totals 15 residues. The CDR3 DNA reads TGTGCCAGCAGTTTATGGCCAGGGACCTCTTGGGAGCAGTACTTC. Protein sequence: CASSLWPGTSWEQYF.

The CDR3: CASSMRAGRGLGQPQHF. For the CDR3, the DNA is TGTGCCAGTAGTATGCGTGCGGGACGGGGACTTGGTCAGCCCCAGCATTTT. The V call is TRBV19, the J call TRBJ1-5, with a possible D match to TRBD1 (5 bases). V was clipped by 3 bases and J by 6 bases, with 21 bases between them. The CDR3 extends over 17 amino acids. The germline V gene encodes CDR1 LNHDA and CDR2 SQIVND (reference sequence).

V gene TRBV27 combines with J gene TRBJ1-2; possible D gene TRBD1, 5 bases. CDR3 length equals 15 residues. Trimming stripped 5 bases from V and 0 bases from J, with 13 bases between. Germline V lookup: CDR1 MNHEY, CDR2 SMNVEV (reference sequence). The CDR3 here is CASSPRQSTNYGYTF. The CDR3 region has the DNA TGTGCCAGCAGTCCTCGACAGAGTACTAACTATGGCTACACCTTC.

This clone appeared a few times. The gene calls are TRBV2 and TRBJ2-1, with TRBD1 identical over 9 bases. From germline, CDR1 is SNHLY and CDR2 FYNNEI. Losses at the gene ends were 6 bases for V and 15 bases for J; bases not matched to a gene: 9. This CDR3 region has 12 residues. CDR3 in DNA: TGTGCCAGCAGGGCCGAGGGACAGGGTGGGTTCTTC. Residues: CASRAEGQGGFF.

This chain joins TRBV15 and TRBJ2-1; perhaps TRBD2 as D (6 bases). Trimming took 0 bases from V and 7 from J, leaving 16 bases between them. Germline lookup yields CDR1 LNHNV and CDR2 YYDKDF (reference sequence). CDR3 length: 16 amino acids. The DNA of the CDR3 is TGTGCCACCAGCAGAGAGACGACTAGTCTGGGGAATGAGCAGTTCTTC. This sequence encodes CATSRETTSLGNEQFF.

The chain employs TRBV7-9 and TRBJ2-1; 7 nucleotides align to TRBD1. Germline values: CDR1 SEHNR, CDR2 FQNEAQ (reference sequence). Germline trimming cut 0 bases from V and 8 bases from J; bases unmatched to any gene: 4. The CDR3 length is 14 residues. The CDR3 sequence: CASSLAGTVDEQFF. CDR3 in DNA: TGTGCCAGCAGCTTAGCCGGGACAGTCGATGAGCAGTTCTTC.

The chain joins TRBV4-3 to TRBJ2-3; D might be TRBD2 (6 bases). Germline V CDR1 and CDR2: LGHNA, YSLEER. This CDR3 has 17 residues. Trimming took 0 bases from V and 6 from J, leaving 19 bases between them. The CDR3 region is CASSQEVFPGTRDTQYF. The CDR3 DNA reads as TGCGCCAGCAGCCAAGAGGTCTTCCCAGGGACTCGGGATACGCAGTATTTT.

Comment on this clone: One base away lies a much larger clone, so this may be a sequencing read error. The identical CDR3 is also encoded by other nucleotide sequences in the sample. This chain connects TRBV28 to TRBJ2-7; no clear D gene. The CDR3 contains 12 residues. Germline V gene sequence: CDR1 MDHEN, CDR2 SYDVKM. V was cut by 5 bases and J by 0 bases, with 5 bases left in between. CDR3 sequence: CASSASSYEQYF. In DNA, the CDR3 is TGTGCCAGCAGTGCGAGCTCCTACGAGCAGTACTTC.

Comment on this clone: Different DNA sequences within this sample yield the same CDR3. The chain combines TRBV27 with TRBJ2-1; 13 bases line up with TRBD2. The CDR3 contains 15 residues. Germline CDR1 and CDR2: MNHEY and SMNVEV (reference sequence). The J segment lost 4 bases and the V segment lost 5 bases, leaving 2 bases of the junction unmatched. The CDR3 protein is CASSLLAGGYNEQFF. The CDR3 DNA sequence: TGTGCCAGCAGTCTACTAGCGGGAGGGTACAATGAGCAGTTCTTC.

There are a few counts of this clone. The chain employs TRBV13 and TRBJ1-1; D uncertain. With 6 bases removed from V and 5 bases from J, the gap between germline ends came to 13 bases. This CDR3 comprises 13 residues. Germline V gene sequence: CDR1 PRHDT, CDR2 FYEKMQ (reference sequence). The CDR3 loop reads CASSKDGETEAFF. Here the CDR3 DNA reads TGTGCCAGCAGTAAGGACGGGGAAACTGAAGCTTTCTTT.

A word on this clone: The junction and the germline gene differ at one end; a read error may be behind it. The same CDR3 can be traced to other DNA sequences in this sample. The V call is TRBV29-1, the J call TRBJ2-7; D tentatively fits TRBD1 or TRBD2 (5 bases each). This CDR3 has 12 amino acids. Germline CDR1 SQVTM, CDR2 ANQGSEA. DNA of the CDR3: TGCAGCGCACGAGGGGTCTCCAACGAGCAGTACTTC. Protein: CSARGVSNEQYF.

This sequence joins TRBV7-9 and TRBJ1-2, with TRBD1 as a possible D gene (5 bases). Trimming left V 4 bases short and J 4 bases short, with 19 bases between. The CDR3 contains 16 residues. The germline gives CDR1 SEHNR, CDR2 FQNEAQ (reference sequence). The CDR3, as DNA: TGTGCCAGCAGCTGGGGCCGTGGGGGTGGGGCCTATGGCTACACCTTC. Translated: CASSWGRGGGAYGYTF.

The chain joins TRBV15 to TRBJ2-7; a weak D match, TRBD1 (6 bases). Trimming removed 3 bases at V and 3 bases at J, with 12 bases between. This CDR3 is 14 amino acids long. Germline V CDR1 and CDR2: LNHNV, YYDKDF (reference sequence). In DNA form, the CDR3 reads TGTGCCACCAGCAGTCCCGGGACAAACTACGAGCAGTACTTC. Translating gives CATSSPGTNYEQYF. Complete variable domain (other parts from reference TRBV15 and TRBJ2-7): DAMVIQNPRYQVTQFGKPVTLSCSQTLNHNVMYWYQQKSSQAPKLLFHYYDKDFNNEADTPDNFQSRRPNTSFCFLDIRSPGLGDTAMYLCATSSPGTNYEQYFGPGTRLTVT.

This chain uses TRBV9 with TRBJ2-7; maybe TRBD2 (5 bases). The germline V and J ends were trimmed by 0 bases and 0 bases, with 16 bases remaining between them. The CDR3 runs to 17 residues. CDR1 SGDLS and CDR2 YYNGEE come from the germline V gene. CDR3 sequence: CASSVATGAENSYEQYF. The CDR3 DNA is TGTGCCAGCAGCGTAGCCACCGGAGCGGAAAACTCCTACGAGCAGTACTTC.

The V call is TRBV7-2, the J call TRBJ2-1, with 11 positions matching TRBD1. The CDR3 sequence is 15 residues long. From germline, CDR1 is SGHTA and CDR2 FQGNSA. The V segment lost 1 base and the J segment 9 bases; nucleotides outside the gene matches: 5. The CDR3, as DNA: TGTGCCAGCAGCTTAGTGGGACAGGGGGGAAGTGAGCAGTTCTTC. Translation gives CASSLVGQGGSEQFF.

The genes are TRBV6-5 and TRBJ2-7, with TRBD2 matching 8 bases. CDR1 MNHEY and CDR2 SVGAGI come from the germline V gene. The length of the CDR3 is 15 residues. V lost 6 bases to trimming and J lost 7 bases; unmatched junction nucleotides: 14. DNA for the CDR3: TGTGCCAGCAGAGCCTCCCGGGAGGGCTCCTGGGAGCAGTACTTC. Its protein product is CASRASREGSWEQYF.

The chain links TRBV27 to TRBJ1-2; maybe TRBD1 (5 bases). Looked up from germline, CDR1 is MNHEY and CDR2 is SMNVEV (reference sequence). The CDR3 is 14 residues long. V gave up 0 bases and J gave up 7 bases, with 12 bases separating them. CDR3 DNA sequence: TGTGCCAGCAGTTTATCGGCAGGGTGGGGTGGCTACACCTTC. This codes for CASSLSAGWGGYTF.

The rearrangement joins TRBV10-3 to TRBJ1-5; perhaps TRBD1 as D (5 bases). V was clipped by 6 bases and J by 3 bases, with 12 bases between them. The CDR3 is made up of 14 amino acids. Germline V gene data show CDR1 as ENHRY and CDR2 as SYGVKD. This CDR3 reads CAISHDGANQPQHF. CDR3 in DNA: TGTGCCATCAGCCACGACGGGGCCAATCAGCCCCAGCATTTT.

The V and J genes are TRBV28 and TRBJ1-1; perhaps TRBD1 as D (6 bases). This CDR3 is built from 14 residues. Germline V CDR1 and CDR2: MDHEN, SYDVKM. The V and J ends lost 6 bases and 1 base respectively, with 12 bases between them. The CDR3 DNA follows: TGTGCCAGCAGGGTAACCAGGGGGAACACTGAAGCTTTCTTT. This codes for CASRVTRGNTEAFF. Full variable domain (remainder filled in from reference TRBV28 and TRBJ1-1): DVKVTQSSRYLVKRTGEKVFLECVQDMDHENMFWYRQDPGLGLRLIYFSYDVKMKEKGDIPEGYSVSREKKERFSLILESASTNQTSMYLCASRVTRGNTEAFFGQGTRLTVV.

This chain connects TRBV7-8 to TRBJ2-1, with 8 bases that match TRBD1. V gave up 4 bases and J gave up 8 bases; unmatched junction bases: 7. This CDR3 region has 14 residues. The germline gives CDR1 SGHVS, CDR2 FQNEAQ. CDR3: CASSSHRGNYEQFF. DNA of the CDR3: TGTGCCAGCAGCTCCCACAGGGGGAACTATGAGCAGTTCTTC.

The rearrangement links TRBV4-2 to TRBJ2-3, with 8 bases lining up with TRBD2. The CDR3 is 14 residues long. The germline CDR1 and CDR2 sequences are LGHNA and YNFKEQ. With 2 bases clipped from V and 4 bases from J, the junction kept 2 bases outside the gene matches. The CDR3 DNA follows: TGTGCCAGCAGCCAAAAGCGGGAGTCAGATACGCAGTATTTT. As protein: CASSQKRESDTQYF.

The chain has TRBV7-6 and TRBJ2-7; possible D gene TRBD2, 5 bases. CDR1 is SGHVS and CDR2 is FNYEAQ in the germline V gene. V lost 1 base to trimming and J lost 6 bases, with 10 bases between them. The CDR3 spans 13 residues. The chain's CDR3 is CASSLGLASEQYF. CDR3 nucleotides: TGTGCCAGCAGCTTAGGTTTAGCGAGCGAGCAGTACTTC.

J is TRBJ2-3 and V is TRBV9; D ambiguous. Germline CDR1 is SGDLS and CDR2 is YYNGEE. The V end lost 0 bases, the J end lost 1 base, and 12 bases lay between the germline ends. The CDR3 extends over 16 amino acids. The CDR3 here is CASSVGPASGTDTQYF. Here the CDR3 DNA reads TGTGCCAGCAGCGTAGGCCCAGCCTCGGGCACAGATACGCAGTATTTT.

The chain's CDR3 is CASRTSGSSYNEQFF. CDR3 nucleotides: TGTGCCAGCAGGACTAGCGGGAGCTCCTACAATGAGCAGTTCTTC. The rearrangement uses TRBV21-1 and TRBJ2-1; TRBD2 is the table's D call and was not checked against the DNA. TRBV21-1 is given as a pseudogene. The CDR3 totals 15 residues.

The chain combines TRBV9 with TRBJ1-2, with D perhaps matching TRBD1 (5 bases). This CDR3 is built from 15 residues. The germline V and J ends were trimmed by 2 bases and 4 bases, with 15 bases remaining between them. Germline loops: CDR1 SGDLS, CDR2 YYNGEE. CDR3 residues: CASSVPPGGIYGYTF. The DNA of the CDR3 is TGTGCCAGCAGCGTCCCACCCGGGGGAATCTATGGCTACACCTTC.

As regards this clone: Other DNA sequences in the same sample also yield this CDR3. The chain carries TRBV4-1 and TRBJ2-7; 10 nucleotides match TRBD1. V was clipped by 3 bases and J by 2 bases; unmatched bases: 4. Germline V gene sequence: CDR1 MGHRA, CDR2 YSYEKL. The CDR3 extends over 15 amino acids. In nucleotides, the CDR3 is TGCGCCAGCAGCCAGACCGGGACAGGGGCCTACGAGCAGTACTTC. Translation gives CASSQTGTGAYEQYF.

Concerning this clone itself: Other DNA sequences within the sample encode an identical CDR3. The rearrangement uses TRBV7-3 and TRBJ1-2; D uncertain. The CDR3 totals 11 residues. The germline V gene encodes CDR1 SGHTA and CDR2 FQGTGA. Trimming took off 4 bases at V and 4 bases at J, with 4 bases between the two ends. CDR3 amino acids: CASSSGYGYTF. CDR3 DNA: TGTGCCAGCAGCTCTGGCTATGGCTACACCTTC. The entire variable domain, with the rest obtained from reference TRBV7-3 and TRBJ1-2, is as follows: GAGVSQTPSNKVTEKGKYVELRCDPISGHTALYWYRQSLGQGPEFLIYFQGTGAADDSGLPNDRFFAVRPEGSVSTLKIQRTERGDSAVYLCASSSGYGYTFGSGTRLTVV.

V is TRBV27 and J is TRBJ2-7; D tentatively fits TRBD1 or TRBD2 (5 bases each). The length of the CDR3 is 15 residues. Trimming pared 6 bases from V and 5 bases from J, leaving 20 bases between. Germline loops: CDR1 MNHEY, CDR2 SMNVEV (reference sequence). The CDR3 spells CASRFLDTQRDEQYF. The CDR3, as DNA: TGTGCCAGCAGATTTTTGGACACCCAGAGGGACGAGCAGTACTTC.

This chain joins TRBV7-9 and TRBJ2-3, with D unclear. The CDR3 length is 12 residues. Germline V gene data show CDR1 as SEHNR and CDR2 as FQNEAQ (reference sequence). Trimming shortened V by 6 bases and J by 0 bases, and 4 bases separated the two germline ends. CDR3: CASRLSTDTQYF. CDR3 DNA sequence: TGTGCCAGCAGGCTAAGCACAGATACGCAGTATTTT.

V gene TRBV9 combines with J gene TRBJ1-4, with 7 positions matching TRBD1. The CDR3 contains 14 residues. J gave up 8 bases and V 4 bases, and 8 bases lay outside the gene matches. Germline V lookup: CDR1 SGDLS, CDR2 YYNGEE. CDR3: CASSITGEAEKLFF. The CDR3, as DNA: TGTGCCAGCAGCATTACAGGGGAGGCGGAAAAACTGTTTTTT.

This chain uses TRBV19 with TRBJ1-1; no clear D gene. The CDR3 spans 16 residues. The ends were cut back, 9 bases at V and 2 bases at J, with 22 bases in the middle. In germline, CDR1 is LNHDA, CDR2 SQIVND (reference sequence). As DNA, the CDR3 is TGTGCCAGCGCCCTCCTCCCGCGCTTAAAAAACACTGAAGCTTTCTTT. As protein: CASALLPRLKNTEAFF.